The present T cell receptor (beta chain) was sequenced within a study of blood T cell repertoires in COVID-19. The CDR3 consists of 13 residues. With 3 bases removed from V and 4 bases from J, the gap between germline ends came to 6 bases. The method was immunoSEQ multiplex PCR; TCRdb's version includes in-frame clones alone and lacks a portion of them. The table has some 95,000 clones, roughly 85% seen once. The sample consisted of peripheral blood. This clonotype was sampled from a man aged 65-85 years with acute or convalescent COVID-19. This chain joins TRBV12-3 or TRBV12-4 and TRBJ2-2; D remains unclear. The CDR3 DNA reads as TGTGCCAGCAGTTTTAAATCCACCGGGGAGCTGTTTTTT. It codes for CASSFKSTGELFF.